This T cell receptor beta chain was identified during a study of blood T cell repertoires in COVID-19. J gave up 4 bases and V 1 base, and 9 bases lay outside the gene matches. CDR1 and CDR2 (germline): LGHNA, YSLEER. This CDR3 has 17 amino acids. TCRdb's table, derived via immunoSEQ multiplex PCR, lists solely in-frame clones and lacks some. The repertoire holds about 280,000 clones, 85% seen once, with 4% to 6% in the top ten. The sample taken for sequencing was peripheral blood. The source of this sequence is a man aged 50 to 59 with active or convalescent COVID-19. The chain employs TRBV4-3 and TRBJ2-5, with TRBD2 matching 10 bases. The CDR3 DNA sequence: TGCGCCAGCAGCCAAGTTTATCCGGCTAGCGGGAGAGAGACCCAGTACTTC. Amino acid sequence: CASSQVYPASGRETQYF.